Below, 6 T cell receptor beta chains from the same sample are listed, as sequenced in a study of T cells expressing NK-cell markers. TCRdb re-called the 5' RACE reads and gives one entry per CDR3 protein, without DNA. The sample's table shows 500,000 or so distinct CDR3 sequences. The sequenced sample consisted of blood T cells: a sorted CD56 or NKG2C T cell subset, CD4+ or CD8+ T cells, or bulk PBMC T cells (not recorded which). The receptor source for this set is a man in his late teens or twenties in good health.

The CDR3 here is CASSLWGDNEQFF. The chain links TRBV4-1 to TRBJ2-1; as DNA is missing, the TRBD1 call by TCRdb cannot be tested. The CDR3 covers 13 residues. Germline CDR1 MGHRA, CDR2 YSYEKL.

J is TRBJ2-7 and V is TRBV4-3; there is no DNA to check the TCRdb D call of TRBD1. Looked up from germline, CDR1 is LGHNA and CDR2 is YSLEER. The CDR3 is made up of 14 amino acids. The CDR3 spells CASRENKGDYEQYF.

The CDR3 sequence is CSVGQGASYEQYF. This chain uses TRBV29-1 with TRBJ2-7; TCRdb proposes TRBD1, but this gene call is untestable without DNA. CDR1 is SQVTM and CDR2 is ANQGSEA in the germline V gene. The CDR3 sequence is 13 residues long.

The chain employs TRBV6-5 and TRBJ1-1. The CDR3 is 13 residues long. CDR1 is MNHEY, CDR2 SVGAGI, per germline. The CDR3 spells CASSHGPRTEAFF.

This chain links TRBV7-9 with TRBJ1-4; TCRdb's D call, TRBD1, is unchecked because there is no DNA. CDR1 SEHNR and CDR2 FQNEAQ come from the germline V gene (reference sequence). There are 15 residues in the CDR3. The CDR3 loop reads CASSPTRQNNEKLFF.

The CDR3 here is CATSSRDREVTDTQYF. V gene TRBV15 combines with J gene TRBJ2-3; checking the TCRdb D call of TRBD1 is not possible without DNA. Per the germline V gene, CDR1 is LNHNV and CDR2 is YYDKDF (reference sequence). This CDR3 region has 16 residues.